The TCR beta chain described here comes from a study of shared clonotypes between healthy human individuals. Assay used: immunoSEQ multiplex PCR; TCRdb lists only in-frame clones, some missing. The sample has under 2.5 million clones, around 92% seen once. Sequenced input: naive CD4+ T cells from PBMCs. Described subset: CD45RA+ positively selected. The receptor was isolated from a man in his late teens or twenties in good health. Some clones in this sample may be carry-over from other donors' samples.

As DNA, the CDR3 is TGTGCCAGCCAAAAGGATCCCACCTACGAGCAGTACTTC. This translates into CASQKDPTYEQYF. This chain links TRBV7-9 with TRBJ2-7; D not certain. CDR3 length: 13 amino acids. Trimming stripped 8 bases from V and 2 bases from J, with 13 bases between. Germline loops: CDR1 SEHNR, CDR2 FQNEAQ (reference sequence).